The 26 T cell receptor beta chains reported below all come from one sample, sequenced in a study of T cells in Graves' hyperthyroidism and ophthalmopathy (dated by TCRdb to the late 2010s). The receptor library was made with multiplex PCR. Sequenced on an Illumina HiSeq 2000. The TCR beta CDR3 regions were amplified from RNA transcripts. A first-round RT-PCR of the TCR CDR3 used the HTBI primer set with the Qiagen OneStep RT-PCR kit. TCRdb reworked the public reads: Q25 trimming with fastp, MiXCR clone assembly, productive beta chains retained. Each record represents a unique CDR3 protein, reported with the most common genes and DNA among its rows. Across this sample there are fewer than 900,000 distinct CDR3 sequences, with over 15% seen only once. The ten largest clonotypes hold 16% of the sample. The sample was blood. The receptor set was obtained from a woman aged 45-60 years with Graves' hyperthyroidism that later progressed to Graves' ophthalmopathy.

This clonotype was detected many times. The chain links TRBV3-1 to TRBJ2-4, with 8 bases fitting TRBD1. The CDR3 is 14 amino acids. CDR1 LGHDT and CDR2 YNNKEL come from the germline V gene (reference sequence). V lost 5 bases and J lost 8; bases outside the gene matches: 8. CDR3 DNA: TGTGCCAGCAGCAACTACAGGGGGGTCGACATTCAGTACTTC. This gives the protein CASSNYRGVDIQYF.

This clonotype was seen ten or more times. CDR3 in DNA: TGTGCCAGCAGTCAACTAGCGGGGGGGAACACCGGGGAGCTGTTTTTT. This sequence encodes CASSQLAGGNTGELFF. This chain connects TRBV2 to TRBJ2-2; 12 bases are a match to TRBD2. V lost 5 bases and J lost 1; bases outside the gene matches: 2. Germline-derived CDR1 and CDR2 are SNHLY and FYNNEI. The CDR3 has 16 amino acids.

Ten or more counts support this clonotype. The CDR3 is CASSQGDWTGNYEQYF. CDR3 nucleotide sequence: TGTGCCAGCAGCCAAGGGGATTGGACAGGGAATTACGAGCAGTACTTC. V usage is TRBV7-9 and J usage is TRBJ2-7, with 8 positions matching TRBD1. Germline CDR1 reads SEHNR; CDR2 reads FQNEAQ (reference sequence). The CDR3 has 16 residues. V lost 5 bases to trimming and J lost 4 bases; unmatched junction nucleotides: 13.

The table lists this clonotype with a few counts. The chain is built from TRBV20-1 and TRBJ2-2; TRBD2 matches 9 bases. The CDR3 is 16 residues long. V gave up 5 bases and J gave up 4 bases; unmatched junction bases: 11. Per the germline V gene, CDR1 is DFQATT and CDR2 is SNEGSKA (reference sequence). The CDR3 region is CSAPILGGGGTGELFF. CDR3 nucleotides: TGCAGTGCTCCAATCCTTGGCGGGGGGGGCACCGGGGAGCTGTTTTTT.

This chain connects TRBV20-1 to TRBJ2-3, with TRBD1 matching 7 bases. V lost 3 bases to trimming and J lost 2 bases; unmatched junction nucleotides: 5. In germline, CDR1 is DFQATT, CDR2 SNEGSKA (reference sequence). This CDR3 spans 14 amino acids. The CDR3 DNA follows: TGCAGTGCTAGGGCCGGACAGGCCACAGATACGCAGTATTTT. It is translated as CSARAGQATDTQYF.

The chain carries TRBV6-1 and TRBJ2-7, with 9 bases identical to TRBD1. The CDR3 consists of 16 residues. The germline gives CDR1 MNHNS, CDR2 SASEGT. V shed 0 bases and J 0 bases; nucleotides not matched to a gene: 3. CDR3 residues: CASSEAGTGSSYEQYF. CDR3 nucleotide sequence: TGTGCCAGCAGTGAAGCCGGGACAGGGAGCTCCTACGAGCAGTACTTC.

The table lists this clonotype with a few counts. The chain has TRBV7-8 and TRBJ1-1, with D perhaps matching TRBD1 (5 bases). The germline CDR1 and CDR2 sequences are SGHVS and FQNEAQ. This CDR3 spans 13 amino acids. V was clipped by 3 bases and J by 7 bases, with 12 bases between them. CDR3 bases: TGTGCCAGCAGCTTGGTGGGGGACGGTGAAGCTTTCTTT. Residues: CASSLVGDGEAFF. The whole variable domain, filled in from reference TRBV7-8 and TRBJ1-1, reads GAGVSQSPRYKVAKRGQDVALRCDPISGHVSLFWYQQALGQGPEFLTYFQNEAQLDKSGLPSDRFFAERPEGSVSTLKIQRTQQEDSAVYLCASSLVGDGEAFFGQGTRLTVV.

This clonotype came up a few times. This chain's CDR3 is CASSDRDREYGYTF. CDR3 bases: TGTGCCAGCAGCGACCGGGACAGGGAGTATGGCTACACCTTC. This chain connects TRBV9 to TRBJ1-2; TRBD1 matches 9 bases. The germline gives CDR1 SGDLS, CDR2 YYNGEE. Unmatched junction bases numbered 5, after V lost 3 bases and J lost 5 bases. This CDR3 has 14 residues. The whole variable domain, remainder taken from reference TRBV9 and TRBJ1-2, is DSGVTQTPKHLITATGQRVTLRCSPRSGDLSVYWYQQSLDQGLQFLIQYYNGEERAKGNILERFSAQQFPDLHSELNLSSLELGDSALYFCASSDRDREYGYTFGSGTRLTVV.

The V call is TRBV10-3, the J call TRBJ1-2, with D unresolved. Per the germline V gene, CDR1 is ENHRY and CDR2 is SYGVKD. The CDR3 sequence is 17 residues long. V was clipped by 0 bases and J by 0 bases, with 14 bases between them. CDR3 sequence: CAISESSVPDTNYGYTF. The CDR3 DNA reads TGTGCCATCAGTGAGTCGAGCGTGCCAGATACTAACTATGGCTACACCTTC.

The chain recombines TRBV15 with TRBJ2-1; D gene unclear. Germline CDR1 and CDR2: LNHNV and YYDKDF (reference sequence). The V and J ends lost 0 bases and 6 bases respectively, with 0 bases between them. This CDR3 spans 11 amino acids. Written as DNA, the CDR3 is TGTGCCACCAGCAGAGACAATGAGCAGTTCTTC. Translation: CATSRDNEQFF.

This clonotype was observed a few times. It may be a read error: a sequence one base away is much more abundant. The chain is built from TRBV3-1 and TRBJ1-2; no firm D call. Germline V gene sequence: CDR1 LGHDT, CDR2 YNNKEL (reference sequence). V lost 0 bases and J 6 bases, leaving 5 bases between the germline ends. This CDR3 is 12 amino acids long. CDR3 region: CASSQDEDGYTF. The DNA for the CDR3 is TGTGCCAGCAGCCAAGATGAGGATGGCTACACCTTC.

This clonotype was recorded at least ten times. This chain uses TRBV7-2 with TRBJ2-7; TRBD2 might be the D (5 bases). Germline CDR1 reads SGHTA; CDR2 reads FQGNSA. The CDR3 loop spans 13 amino acids. The V end was cut by 0 bases, the J end by 2 bases, with 5 bases between. CDR3 nucleotides: TGTGCCAGCAGCTTAGCACTAGCCTACGAGCAGTACTTC. Translating it yields CASSLALAYEQYF.

J is TRBJ1-6 and V is TRBV20-1; 12 bases agree with TRBD1. CDR1 DFQATT and CDR2 SNEGSKA come from the germline V gene (reference sequence). This CDR3 spans 15 amino acids. After removal of 3 bases from V and 9 bases from J, the junction contained 6 bases not matched to a gene. CDR3 protein: CSARAPGQGASPLHF. The CDR3 DNA follows: TGCAGTGCTAGGGCACCGGGACAGGGGGCTTCACCCCTCCACTTT.

This clonotype was counted a few times. V gene TRBV6-1 combines with J gene TRBJ1-5; D is undetermined. This CDR3 has 15 residues. Germline-derived CDR1 and CDR2 are MNHNS and SASEGT. The ends were cut back, 7 bases at V and 1 base at J, with 14 bases in the middle. The CDR3 loop is CASILSGKSNQPQHF. In DNA, the CDR3 is TGTGCCAGCATTTTGTCGGGGAAGAGCAATCAGCCCCAGCATTTT.

A few counts support this clonotype. This chain uses TRBV6-5 with TRBJ2-4, with D unclear. From germline, CDR1 is MNHEY and CDR2 SVGAGI. V was shortened by 0 bases and J by 1 base, with 4 bases between the two germline ends. The CDR3 has 14 residues. The CDR3 loop reads CASSYSSAKNIQYF. The CDR3 region has the DNA TGTGCCAGCAGTTACTCCTCCGCCAAAAACATTCAGTACTTC.

This clonotype came up a few times. Here the CDR3 reads CASSPRTSGYNEQFF. As DNA, the CDR3 is TGTGCCAGCAGTCCCCGGACTAGTGGCTACAATGAGCAGTTCTTC. The chain recombines TRBV27 with TRBJ2-1; 7 bases are a match to TRBD2. CDR1 is MNHEY and CDR2 is SMNVEV in the germline V gene (reference sequence). The CDR3 is 15 residues long. Trimming took 5 bases from V and 3 from J; bases not matched to a gene: 7.

The J gene is TRBJ1-5, the V gene TRBV12-3 or TRBV12-4; TRBD1 matches at 8 bases. The V and J ends lost 6 bases and 7 bases, in that order; junction bases with no gene match: 8. This CDR3 is built from 14 residues. CDR3: CASSDRGLGQPQHF. CDR3 sequence (DNA): TGTGCCAGCAGCGACAGGGGTTTGGGCCAGCCCCAGCATTTT.

This clonotype was seen many times. The V call is TRBV11-2, the J call TRBJ2-3; D is uncertain. CDR1 is SGHAT, CDR2 FQNNGV, per germline. V was cut by 0 bases and J by 0 bases, with 1 base left in between. This CDR3 has 13 residues. CDR3 sequence: CASSLESTDTQYF. As DNA, the CDR3 is TGTGCCAGCAGCTTAGAGAGCACAGATACGCAGTATTTT.

The genes are TRBV30 and TRBJ2-7; D gene ambiguous. Trimming cost V 2 bases and J 7 bases, with 12 bases left between them. Germline CDR1 reads GTSNPN; CDR2 reads SVGIG (reference sequence). This CDR3 comprises 12 residues. CDR3 sequence reads: CAWSWTPGEQYF. In nucleotides, the CDR3 is TGTGCCTGGAGTTGGACCCCCGGAGAGCAGTACTTC.

This clonotype has at least ten counts. The V gene is TRBV20-1, the J gene TRBJ2-1; 9 bases align to TRBD2. Germline V gene lookup returns CDR1 DFQATT and CDR2 SNEGSKA (reference sequence). CDR3 length: 15 amino acids. Trimming at V came to 1 base and at J to 8 bases, leaving 9 bases not matched to a gene. In DNA form, the CDR3 reads TGCAGTGCTAGAGGGCGGGGGGGCCGAAGGTATGAGCAGTTCTTC. This encodes CSARGRGGRRYEQFF.

This clonotype was seen only a few times. The chain couples TRBV19 to TRBJ1-5, with TRBD1 identical over 8 bases. CDR3 length equals 15 residues. J was trimmed by 2 bases and V by 6 bases; bases with no gene match: 6. CDR1 is LNHDA, CDR2 SQIVND, per germline (reference sequence). CDR3 residues: CASSDRGGGNQPQHF. The CDR3 nucleotides read TGTGCCAGTAGCGACAGGGGAGGCGGCAATCAGCCCCAGCATTTT.

This clonotype has ten or more counts. This chain connects TRBV5-1 to TRBJ1-4; D ambiguous. V was shortened by 0 bases and J by 5 bases, with 8 bases between the two germline ends. There are 14 residues in the CDR3. Germline V gene lookup returns CDR1 SGHRS and CDR2 YFSETQ. In DNA form, the CDR3 reads TGCGCCAGCAGCTTGGACGGACTAAATGAAAAACTGTTTTTT. Its protein product is CASSLDGLNEKLFF.

This clonotype was seen a few times. This rearrangement joins TRBV15 to TRBJ1-2; no clear D gene. Trimming removed 1 base from V and 4 bases from J, with 10 bases in between. The CDR3 sequence is 14 residues long. Germline CDR1 and CDR2: LNHNV and YYDKDF (reference sequence). The CDR3 region has the DNA TGTGCCACCAGCAGAGGCGGCGGTGTCTATGGCTACACCTTC. Translated: CATSRGGGVYGYTF.

In the case of this clonotype: A much larger clone lies a single base off, so this may be a read error. The chain carries TRBV11-2 and TRBJ2-2; TRBD2 is a possible D gene (6 bases). Germline V gives CDR1 SGHAT, CDR2 FQNNGV. This CDR3 has 17 amino acids. V lost 2 bases, J lost 0 bases, and 13 bases lay in between. The chain's CDR3 is CASSLRQGLSNTGELFF. As DNA, the CDR3 is TGTGCCAGCAGCTTACGTCAGGGACTGTCGAACACCGGGGAGCTGTTTTTT.

This clonotype was picked up a small number of times. It is unclear where the CDR3 begins or ends on the DNA, so no DNA is shown, and the CDR3 is as TCRdb lists it. V usage is TRBV2 and J usage is TRBJ1-2; the table assigns TRBD1, which was not confirmed against the DNA. The CDR3 extends over 16 residues, inclusive of both ends. The V gene's germline CDR1 is SNHLY and CDR2 FYNNEI. CDR3 protein: CASSADFGQGARVHTF.

The chain carries TRBV15 and TRBJ2-5; 8 nucleotides match TRBD2. Germline values: CDR1 LNHNV, CDR2 YYDKDF (reference sequence). CDR3 size: 16 residues. The J segment lost 5 bases and the V segment lost 0 bases, leaving 8 bases of the junction unmatched. The CDR3 bases are TGTGCCACCAGCAGAGAGGCGGGGGGCCTCCGGGAGACCCAGTACTTC. Translated, it gives CATSREAGGLRETQYF.